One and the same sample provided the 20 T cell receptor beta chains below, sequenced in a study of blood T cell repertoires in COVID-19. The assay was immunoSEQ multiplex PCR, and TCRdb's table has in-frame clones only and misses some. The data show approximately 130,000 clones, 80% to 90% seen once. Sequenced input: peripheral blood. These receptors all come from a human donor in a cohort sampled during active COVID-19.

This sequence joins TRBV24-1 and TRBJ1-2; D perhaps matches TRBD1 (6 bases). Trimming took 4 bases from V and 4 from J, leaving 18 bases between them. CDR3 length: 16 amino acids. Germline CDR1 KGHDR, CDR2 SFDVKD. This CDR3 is CATSDYWTEGSYGYTF. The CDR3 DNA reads TGTGCCACCAGTGACTATTGGACAGAGGGGTCCTATGGCTACACCTTC.

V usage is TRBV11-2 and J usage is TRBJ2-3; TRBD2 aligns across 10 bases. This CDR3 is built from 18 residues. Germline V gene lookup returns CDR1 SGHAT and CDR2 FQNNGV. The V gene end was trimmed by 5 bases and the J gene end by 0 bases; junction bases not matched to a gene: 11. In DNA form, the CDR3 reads TGTGCCAGCAGCCCGTGGACTAGCGGCCACGCTAGCACAGATACGCAGTATTTT. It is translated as CASSPWTSGHASTDTQYF.

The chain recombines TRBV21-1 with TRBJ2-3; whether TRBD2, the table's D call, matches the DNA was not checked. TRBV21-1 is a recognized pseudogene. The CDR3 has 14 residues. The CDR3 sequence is CASSSLTSKHTQYF. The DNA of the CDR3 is TGTGCCAGCAGCTCCCTGACTAGCAAGCATACGCAGTATTTT.

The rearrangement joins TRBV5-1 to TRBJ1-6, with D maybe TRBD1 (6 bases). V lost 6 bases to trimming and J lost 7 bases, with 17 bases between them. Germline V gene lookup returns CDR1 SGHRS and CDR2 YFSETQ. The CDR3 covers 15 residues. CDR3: CASTPGTGQNSPLHF. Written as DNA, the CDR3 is TGCGCCAGCACCCCGGGAACCGGACAGAATTCACCCCTCCACTTT.

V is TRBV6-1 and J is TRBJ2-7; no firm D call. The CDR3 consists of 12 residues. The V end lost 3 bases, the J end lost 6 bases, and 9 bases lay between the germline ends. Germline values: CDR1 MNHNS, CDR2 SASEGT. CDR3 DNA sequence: TGTGCCAGCAGTGATTCCAGTGGCGAGCAGTACTTC. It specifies CASSDSSGEQYF.

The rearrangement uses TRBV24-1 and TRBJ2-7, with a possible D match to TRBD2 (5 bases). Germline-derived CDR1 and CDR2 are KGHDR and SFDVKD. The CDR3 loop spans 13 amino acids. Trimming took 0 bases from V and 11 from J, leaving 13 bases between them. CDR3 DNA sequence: TGTGCCACCAGTGATTTGGGACTCCCGCGGGAGTACTTC. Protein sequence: CATSDLGLPREYF.

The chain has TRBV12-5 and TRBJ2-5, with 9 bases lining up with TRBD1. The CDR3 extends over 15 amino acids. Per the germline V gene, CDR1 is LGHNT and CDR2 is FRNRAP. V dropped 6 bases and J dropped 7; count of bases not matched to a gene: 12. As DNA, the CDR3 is TGTGCTAGTGGCCCTGCCCACAGGGGGCAATCGACCCAGTACTTC. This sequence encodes CASGPAHRGQSTQYF.

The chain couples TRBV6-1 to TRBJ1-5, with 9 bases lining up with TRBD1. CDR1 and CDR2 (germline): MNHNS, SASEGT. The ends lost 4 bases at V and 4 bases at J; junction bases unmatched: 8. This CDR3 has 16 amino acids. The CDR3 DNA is TGTGCCAGCAGTGGGACAGGGGTATGGCGGAATCAGCCCCAGCATTTT. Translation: CASSGTGVWRNQPQHF.

The CDR3 DNA reads as TGTGCCATCAGCCGGGGGGGAAAGGAGACCCAGTACTTC. This codes for CAISRGGKETQYF. This chain links TRBV10-3 with TRBJ2-5; 8 bases map to TRBD2. The CDR3 length is 13 residues. Germline lookup yields CDR1 ENHRY and CDR2 SYGVKD. V lost 6 bases to trimming and J lost 5 bases; unmatched junction nucleotides: 5.

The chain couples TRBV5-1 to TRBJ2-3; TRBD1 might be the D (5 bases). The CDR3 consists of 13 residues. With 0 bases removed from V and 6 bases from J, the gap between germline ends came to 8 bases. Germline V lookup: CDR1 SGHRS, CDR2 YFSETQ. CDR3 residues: CASSLEGMDTQYF. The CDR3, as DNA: TGCGCCAGCAGCTTGGAGGGGATGGATACGCAGTATTTT. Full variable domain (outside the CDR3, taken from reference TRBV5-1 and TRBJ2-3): KAGVTQTPRYLIKTRGQQVTLSCSPISGHRSVSWYQQTPGQGLQFLFEYFSETQRNKGNFPGRFSGRQFSNSRSEMNVSTLELGDSALYLCASSLEGMDTQYFGPGTRLTVL.

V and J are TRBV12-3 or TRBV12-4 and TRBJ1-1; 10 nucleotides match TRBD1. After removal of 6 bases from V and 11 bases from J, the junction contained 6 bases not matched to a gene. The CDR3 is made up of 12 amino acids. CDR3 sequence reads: CASRRTGGWAFF. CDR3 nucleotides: TGTGCCAGCAGGAGGACAGGGGGGTGGGCTTTCTTT.

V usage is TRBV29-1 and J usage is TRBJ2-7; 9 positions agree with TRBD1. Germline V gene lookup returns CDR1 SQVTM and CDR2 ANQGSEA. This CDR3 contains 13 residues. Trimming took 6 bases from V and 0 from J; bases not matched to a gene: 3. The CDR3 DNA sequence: TGCAGCGTAACGACAGGGGGCTCCTACGAGCAGTACTTC. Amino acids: CSVTTGGSYEQYF.

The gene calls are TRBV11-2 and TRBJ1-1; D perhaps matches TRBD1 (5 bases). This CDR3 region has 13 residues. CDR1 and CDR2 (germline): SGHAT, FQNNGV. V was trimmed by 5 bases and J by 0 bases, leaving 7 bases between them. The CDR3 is CASSIRVNTEAFF. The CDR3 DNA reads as TGTGCCAGCAGCATCAGGGTGAACACTGAAGCTTTCTTT. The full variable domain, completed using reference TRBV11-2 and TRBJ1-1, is EAGVAQSPRYKIIEKRQSVAFWCNPISGHATLYWYQQILGQGPKLLIQFQNNGVVDDSQLPKDRFSAERLKGVDSTLKIQPAKLEDSAVYLCASSIRVNTEAFFGQGTRLTVV.

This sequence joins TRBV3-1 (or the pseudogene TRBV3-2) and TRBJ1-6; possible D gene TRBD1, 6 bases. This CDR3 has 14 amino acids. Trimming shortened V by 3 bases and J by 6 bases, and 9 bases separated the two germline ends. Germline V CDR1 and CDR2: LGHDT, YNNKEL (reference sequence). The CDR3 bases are TGTGCCAGCAGCCAGAGGACAGCTAATTCACCCCTCCACTTT. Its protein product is CASSQRTANSPLHF.

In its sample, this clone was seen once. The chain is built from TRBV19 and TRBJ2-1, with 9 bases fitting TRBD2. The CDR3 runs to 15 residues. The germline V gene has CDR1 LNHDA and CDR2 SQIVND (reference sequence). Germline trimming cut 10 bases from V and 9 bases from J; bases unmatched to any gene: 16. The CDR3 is CATREGRTSGGEQFF. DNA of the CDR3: TGTGCCACGCGGGAGGGGCGGACCTCGGGAGGTGAGCAGTTCTTC.

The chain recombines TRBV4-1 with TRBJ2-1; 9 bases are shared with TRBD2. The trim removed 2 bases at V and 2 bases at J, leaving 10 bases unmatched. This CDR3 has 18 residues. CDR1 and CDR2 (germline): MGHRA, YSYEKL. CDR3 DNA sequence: TGCGCCAGCAGCCAAAACAGCCAGCGGGGGGCGCCCTACAATGAGCAGTTCTTC. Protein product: CASSQNSQRGAPYNEQFF.

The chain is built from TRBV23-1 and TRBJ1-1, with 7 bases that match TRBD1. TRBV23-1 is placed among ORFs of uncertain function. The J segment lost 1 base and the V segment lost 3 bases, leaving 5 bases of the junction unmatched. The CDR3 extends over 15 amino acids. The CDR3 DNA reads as TGCGCCAGCAGTCACCGGGACAGCGGGAACACTGAAGCTTTCTTT. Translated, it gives CASSHRDSGNTEAFF.

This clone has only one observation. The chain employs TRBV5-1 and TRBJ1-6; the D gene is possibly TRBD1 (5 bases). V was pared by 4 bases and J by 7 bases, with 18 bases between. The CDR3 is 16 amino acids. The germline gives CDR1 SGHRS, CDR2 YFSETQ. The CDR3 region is CASSPLQQGPNSPLHF. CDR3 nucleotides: TGCGCCAGCAGCCCCCTCCAGCAGGGTCCAAATTCACCCCTCCACTTT.

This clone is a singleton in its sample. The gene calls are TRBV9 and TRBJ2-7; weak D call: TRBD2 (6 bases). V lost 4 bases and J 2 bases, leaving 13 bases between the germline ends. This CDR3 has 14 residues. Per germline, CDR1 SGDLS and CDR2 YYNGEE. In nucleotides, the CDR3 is TGTGCCAGCAGCCCGGGACGGGGGACCTACGAGCAGTACTTC. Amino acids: CASSPGRGTYEQYF. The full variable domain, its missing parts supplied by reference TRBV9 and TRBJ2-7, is DSGVTQTPKHLITATGQRVTLRCSPRSGDLSVYWYQQSLDQGLQFLIQYYNGEERAKGNILERFSAQQFPDLHSELNLSSLELGDSALYFCASSPGRGTYEQYFGPGTRLTVT.

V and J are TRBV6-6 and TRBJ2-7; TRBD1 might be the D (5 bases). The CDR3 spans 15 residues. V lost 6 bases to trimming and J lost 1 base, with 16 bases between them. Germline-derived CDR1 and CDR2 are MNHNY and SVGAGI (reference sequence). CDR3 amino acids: CASRRSDTQSYEQYF. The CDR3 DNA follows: TGTGCCAGCAGGCGATCGGACACCCAATCCTACGAGCAGTACTTC.